This T cell receptor (beta chain) appears in the sequencing data of a study of T cell repertoires in cytomegalovirus infection. Background on the study: It was the public TCR beta signatures that indicated both CMV infection and matching HLA type. Broader study findings: HLA-C-restricted CMV-specific TCR beta clonotypes were dominant in the ex vivo response.

V was cut by 5 bases and J by 1 base, with 9 bases left in between. This CDR3 has 13 residues. Germline V lookup: CDR1 SGHAT, CDR2 FQNNGV. TCRdb reanalysed the reads using MiXCR and keeps one entry per CDR3 protein. This table has approximately 260,000 distinct CDR3 sequences, roughly 21% appearing once. This clonotype was counted ten times or more. No antigen is known for it. The sequences come from cultured PBMCs, collected from culture after CMV antigen stimulation. The rearrangement uses TRBV11-2 and TRBJ2-7; tentative D call: TRBD1 (6 bases). The clonotype comes from a human donor in good health (CMV status not recorded). Some clones in this sample may be carry-over from other donors' samples. The CDR3 sequence: CASSVGGSYEQYF. CDR3 nucleotide sequence: TGTGCCAGCAGCGTAGGGGGATCCTACGAGCAGTACTTC. Based on the CDR3 plus reference TRBV11-2 and TRBJ2-7, the full variable domain is EAGVAQSPRYKIIEKRQSVAFWCNPISGHATLYWYQQILGQGPKLLIQFQNNGVVDDSQLPKDRFSAERLKGVDSTLKIQPAKLEDSAVYLCASSVGGSYEQYFGPGTRLTVT.